A selection of T cell receptor beta chains follows, all from one sample in a study of cytomegalovirus exposure and HLA in healthy donors. TCRdb's table, derived via immunoSEQ multiplex PCR, lists solely in-frame clones and lacks some. Of about 140,000 clones in the sample, approximately 80% were seen once. The sample comprised PBMCs. These receptors came from a man aged 30-40 years in good health and CMV-seronegative. The CDR3 runs from the conserved cysteine through the conserved F or W. A D gene is named only where the DNA matches it firmly. Not all rows give a size; the values are once, few, many and, for expanded clones, a class.

D: TRBD2
V: TRBV5-1
size: NA
length: 15
J: TRBJ2-1
DNA: TGCGCCAGCAGCTGGCTAGCGGGGTCCTACAATGAGCAGTTCTTC
CDR3: CASSWLAGSYNEQFF

D: NA
V: TRBV5-6
size: once
length: 15
J: TRBJ2-1
DNA: TGTGCCAGCAGCAACCAGAAGACCCCACTAAATGAGCAGTTCTTC
CDR3: CASSNQKTPLNEQFF

D: NA
V: TRBV30
size: NA
length: 14
J: TRBJ1-5
DNA: TGTGCCTGGGGTACAGAAAATAGCAATCAGCCCCAGCATTTT
CDR3: CAWGTENSNQPQHF

D: TRBD1
V: TRBV27
size: NA
length: 15
J: TRBJ1-6
DNA: TGTGCCAGCAGTTTAGGGACAGGGTTCAATTCACCCCTCCACTTT
CDR3: CASSLGTGFNSPLHF

D: NA
V: TRBV28
size: NA
length: 20
J: TRBJ2-2
DNA: TGTGCCAGCAGCACTGAGCTGGCGGGAACCACCCCCTTGAACACCGGGGAGCTGTTTTTT
CDR3: CASSTELAGTTPLNTGELFF

D: NA
V: TRBV19
size: NA
length: 15
J: TRBJ2-1
DNA: TGTGCCAGCAAAAAAACCTCAACTAGAGGGAATGAGCAGTTCTTC
CDR3: CASKKTSTRGNEQFF

D: NA
V: TRBV28
size: NA
length: 16
J: TRBJ2-7
DNA: TGTGCCAGCAGAAAAGCCGGGACACTCATTAACTACGAGCAGTACTTC
CDR3: CASRKAGTLINYEQYF

D: TRBD2
V: TRBV5-1
size: once
length: 15
J: TRBJ2-1
DNA: TGCGCCAGCAGCTTCGGGACTAGCGTGAGCGGTGAGCAGTTCTTC
CDR3: CASSFGTSVSGEQFF

D: NA
V: TRBV28
size: NA
length: 12
J: TRBJ2-5
DNA: TGTGCCAGCAGTTTGGCGGCTCGGACCCAGTACTTC
CDR3: CASSLAARTQYF

D: TRBD2
V: TRBV6-4
size: NA
length: 15
J: TRBJ2-1
DNA: TGTGCCAGCAGTGCCCTAGCGGGAGAAGGCAATGAGCAGTTCTTC
CDR3: CASSALAGEGNEQFF

D: NA
V: TRBV6-6
size: NA
length: 13
J: TRBJ2-7
DNA: TGTGCCAGCAGCCCGAGACTAGCCTACGAGCAGTACTTC
CDR3: CASSPRLAYEQYF

D: NA
V: TRBV18
size: NA
length: 16
J: TRBJ1-5
DNA: TGTGCCAGCTCATCCTGGCAGACTTATAGCAATCAGCCCCAGCATTTT
CDR3: CASSSWQTYSNQPQHF

D: NA
V: TRBV7-9
size: NA
length: 14
J: TRBJ2-6
DNA: TGTGCCAGCAGCTCCCTCTCTGGGGCCAACGTCCTGACTTTC
CDR3: CASSSLSGANVLTF

D: NA
V: TRBV9
size: NA
length: 14
J: TRBJ1-2
DNA: TGTGCCAGCAGCGTAGGCGGAGGGAACTATGGCTACACCTTC
CDR3: CASSVGGGNYGYTF

D: NA
V: TRBV10-3
size: few
length: 13
J: TRBJ2-2
DNA: TGTGCCATCAGGGGGAGACACACCGGGGAGCTGTTTTTT
CDR3: CAIRGRHTGELFF

D: NA
V: TRBV14
size: NA
length: 13
J: TRBJ2-3
DNA: TGTGCCAGCAGCCAAGATCGTTTAGCGTCGCAGTATTTT
CDR3: CASSQDRLASQYF

D: NA
V: TRBV7-9
size: NA
length: 14
J: TRBJ1-5
DNA: TGTGCCAGCAGCTTAGGACAGAGCAATCAGCCCCAGCATTTT
CDR3: CASSLGQSNQPQHF

D: NA
V: TRBV10-3
size: few
length: 12
J: TRBJ2-2
DNA: TGTGCCATTGAGGGGAACACCGGGGAGCTGTTTTTT
CDR3: CAIEGNTGELFF

D: TRBD1
V: TRBV2
size: NA
length: 12
J: TRBJ1-1
DNA: TGTGCCAGCCAAATCGACAGGGTCGGGGCTTTCTTT
CDR3: CASQIDRVGAFF

D: NA
V: TRBV10-3
size: NA
length: 13
J: TRBJ1-1
DNA: TGTGCCATCAGTGAGACCCCGACAGGTACGGCTTTCTTT
CDR3: CAISETPTGTAFF

D: NA
V: TRBV19
size: NA
length: 15
J: TRBJ1-2
DNA: TGTGCCAGTAGCAGGGCCTTCTTAGCTAACTATGGCTACACCTTC
CDR3: CASSRAFLANYGYTF

D: TRBD1
V: TRBV10-1
size: NA
length: 13
J: TRBJ2-1
DNA: TGCGCCAGCTCCGGGACAGCTTACAATGAGCAGTTCTTC
CDR3: CASSGTAYNEQFF

D: TRBD2
V: TRBV28
size: once
length: 19
J: TRBJ2-1
DNA: TGTGCCAGCAGTCATAGCCCGGGACTAGGGGGAATCAACTACAATGAGCAGTTCTTC
CDR3: CASSHSPGLGGINYNEQFF

D: TRBD2
V: TRBV11-2
size: NA
length: 17
J: TRBJ2-1
DNA: TGTGCCAGCAGGCAGGGTAGCGGGAGGGGGTCGGTTGATGAGCAGTTCTTC
CDR3: CASRQGSGRGSVDEQFF

D: TRBD1
V: TRBV4-3
size: NA
length: 15
J: TRBJ2-7
DNA: TGCGCCAGCAGCCAACAGGACAGGGGGCGCTACGAGCAGTACTTC
CDR3: CASSQQDRGRYEQYF

D: NA
V: TRBV7-9
size: few
length: 14
J: TRBJ2-5
DNA: TGTGCCAGCAGCTTAGCGGGAGAGGGAGAGACCCAGTACTTC
CDR3: CASSLAGEGETQYF

D: NA
V: TRBV25-1
size: NA
length: 13
J: TRBJ1-2
DNA: TGTGCCAGCAGTGAATTCACCCAGTATGGCTACACCTTC
CDR3: CASSEFTQYGYTF

D: TRBD2
V: TRBV18
size: NA
length: 15
J: TRBJ2-7
DNA: TGTGCCAGCTCACCGGCGGGACTAGCGGGAGCCGAGCAGTACTTC
CDR3: CASSPAGLAGAEQYF

D: TRBD2
V: TRBV7-9
size: few
length: 15
J: TRBJ2-3
DNA: TGTGCCAGCAGCTTAGTGGGACTAGCGACAGATACGCAGTATTTT
CDR3: CASSLVGLATDTQYF

D: NA
V: TRBV4-3
size: few
length: 17
J: TRBJ2-1
DNA: TGCGCCAGCAGCCAAGCGATTCCAGGAAGCTCCTACAATGAGCAGTTCTTC
CDR3: CASSQAIPGSSYNEQFF

D: NA
V: TRBV7-9
size: NA
length: 15
J: TRBJ1-1
DNA: TGTGCCAGCAGCTCCTACAGGGACATGAACACTGAAGCTTTCTTT
CDR3: CASSSYRDMNTEAFF

D: NA
V: TRBV11-2
size: once
length: 15
J: TRBJ2-5
DNA: TGTGCCAGCAGCTTAGAGTCGGGTGAATGGGAGACCCAGTACTTC
CDR3: CASSLESGEWETQYF

D: NA
V: TRBV28
size: NA
length: 15
J: TRBJ1-4
DNA: TGTGCCAGCATCCTGGCGGGCCATGGGGTAGAAAAACTGTTTTTT
CDR3: CASILAGHGVEKLFF

D: NA
V: TRBV21-1
size: NA
length: 20
J: TRBJ1-3
DNA: TGTGCCAGCAGCTTTACGAGTGGCGGTTCGAGGGCTCCCTCTGGAAACACCATATATTTT
CDR3: CASSFTSGGSRAPSGNTIYF

D: NA
V: TRBV9
size: once
length: 14
J: TRBJ1-3
DNA: TGTGCCAGCAGCGTACCGGGGGGCGAAAACACCATATATTTT
CDR3: CASSVPGGENTIYF

D: TRBD2
V: TRBV5-4
size: NA
length: 17
J: TRBJ2-1
DNA: TGTGCCTCCAGCAGGATGGTAGCGGGAGTTCCCTACAATGAGCAGTTCTTC
CDR3: CASSRMVAGVPYNEQFF

D: NA
V: TRBV4-1
size: NA
length: 15
J: TRBJ1-1
DNA: TGCGCCAGCAGCCACTCAGGGTGGTGGGACACTGAAGCTTTCTTT
CDR3: CASSHSGWWDTEAFF

D: NA
V: TRBV9
size: NA
length: 13
J: TRBJ2-2
DNA: TGTGCCAGCAGCGCCCAGTACACCGGGGAGCTGTTTTTT
CDR3: CASSAQYTGELFF

D: TRBD2
V: TRBV9
size: NA
length: 17
J: TRBJ2-3
DNA: TGTGCCAGCAGCGTAGGGGGACTAGCGGGAGACACAGATACGCAGTATTTT
CDR3: CASSVGGLAGDTDTQYF

D: NA
V: TRBV5-1
size: NA
length: 16
J: TRBJ1-3
DNA: TGCGCCAGCAGCTTGGTTAGCGGGAACTCTGGAAACACCATATATTTT
CDR3: CASSLVSGNSGNTIYF

D: TRBD2
V: TRBV7-7
size: NA
length: 14
J: TRBJ2-3
DNA: TGTGCCAGCAGCTTACTAGCGGGAGCAGATACGCAGTATTTT
CDR3: CASSLLAGADTQYF

D: TRBD1
V: TRBV6-5
size: NA
length: 14
J: TRBJ2-7
DNA: TGTGCCAGCAGTTACTTGGGGACAGATTACGAGCAGTACTTC
CDR3: CASSYLGTDYEQYF

D: NA
V: TRBV23-1
size: NA
length: 13
J: TRBJ1-5
DNA: TGCGCCCAACAGGGTAAGAGCAATCAGCCCCAGCATTTT
CDR3: CAQQGKSNQPQHF

D: TRBD2
V: TRBV5-6
size: NA
length: 16
J: TRBJ2-3
DNA: TGTGCCAGCAGCTTGGTGGGAGCGGGGCTAGGCGTAACGCAGTATTTT
CDR3: CASSLVGAGLGVTQYF

D: TRBD2
V: TRBV19
size: NA
length: 13
J: TRBJ2-1
DNA: TGTGCCAGTAGTAACGGACTAGCAGGTGAGCAGTTCTTC
CDR3: CASSNGLAGEQFF

D: NA
V: TRBV5-8
size: NA
length: 15
J: TRBJ2-1
DNA: TGTGCCAGCAGCTTTGGAGCGGTCTCCTACAATGAGCAGTTCTTC
CDR3: CASSFGAVSYNEQFF

D: TRBD2
V: TRBV7-9
size: NA
length: 15
J: TRBJ2-5
DNA: TGTGCCAGCAGCCAGGCGGGGACGGGGGGAGAGACCCAGTACTTC
CDR3: CASSQAGTGGETQYF

D: NA
V: TRBV6-5
size: NA
length: 14
J: TRBJ2-1
DNA: TGTGCCAGCAGGACAAGGAACTCCTACAATGAGCAGTTCTTC
CDR3: CASRTRNSYNEQFF

D: NA
V: TRBV28
size: NA
length: 12
J: TRBJ2-3
DNA: TGTGCCAGCAGACTTTCCACAGATACGCAGTATTTT
CDR3: CASRLSTDTQYF